This entry describes one TCR beta chain. The data were obtained in a study of blood T cell repertoires in COVID-19. Study details: From T cells, B-cell-depleted T cells, or PBMCs came the material, which was cDNA or gDNA.

Source study methods: Amplifying reference gene primers gave estimates of nucleated cell counts. Here immunoSEQ multiplex PCR was the method, and the copy in TCRdb shows in-frame clones only, minus some. V, J and clone size are taken as reported in that table, and D and trimming were inferred from the DNA itself. In the table there are fewer than 200,000 clones, approximately 80% of which are singletons. CDR1 is LNHDA, CDR2 SQIVND, per germline (reference sequence). Trimming shortened V by 2 bases and J by 2 bases, and 12 bases separated the two germline ends. This CDR3 comprises 15 residues. This chain joins TRBV19 and TRBJ1-2; tentative D call: TRBD1 (5 bases). The sample taken for sequencing was peripheral blood. The clonotype originates from a woman in her 50s with active or convalescent COVID-19. CDR3 sequence reads: CASSIQAGPNYGYTF. Here the CDR3 DNA reads TGTGCCAGTAGTATACAGGCAGGGCCCAACTATGGCTACACCTTC.